This T cell receptor (beta chain) was found in a study of blood T cell repertoires in COVID-19. About the research overall: Samples taken during acute and convalescent COVID-19 were collected in the United States, Italy and Spain. Sample material is recorded as cDNA or gDNA derived from T cells, B-cell-depleted T cells, or PBMCs.

As handled by the study authors: Estimation of nucleated cell counts relied on the amplification of reference gene primers. The table came from immunoSEQ multiplex PCR; TCRdb's copy has only in-frame clones and leaves some out. V, J and clone size derive from that table, while D and trimming were established from the DNA sequence. The sample records 150,000 to 200,000 clones, approximately 86% being singletons. Germline V gene sequence: CDR1 SGHTA, CDR2 FQGTGA. The J segment lost 6 bases and the V segment lost 2 bases, leaving 3 bases of the junction unmatched. This CDR3 region has 14 residues. The V call is TRBV7-3, the J call TRBJ2-3, with 9 bases matching TRBD1. The sample consisted of peripheral blood. The TCR originated in a man aged 40-55 years with active or convalescent COVID-19. The CDR3 bases are TGTGCCAGCAGCTTAGACAGGGGGACGGATACGCAGTATTTT. Encoded protein: CASSLDRGTDTQYF.